This TCR beta chain was identified in a study of beta chain features in type 1 diabetes. This clone was observed a handful of times. Antigen: not known. The same CDR3 also results from other DNA sequences found in this sample. What was sequenced were expressed TCRB transcripts, since all of the isolated RNA had been reverse transcribed. The table came from immunoSEQ multiplex PCR; TCRdb's copy has only in-frame clones and leaves some out. The sample holds about 360,000 clones, roughly 12% seen once. V lost 0 bases, J lost 7 bases, and 7 bases lay in between. The CDR3 loop spans 12 amino acids. CDR1 and CDR2 from the germline V gene are SGDLS and YYNGEE. Study findings and constraints: At VDJ recombination sites, type 1 diabetes patients had fewer insertions and more deleted nucleotides.

The TCR comes from a man aged 18-30 years in good health. Sequencing was carried out using naive CD4+ T cells from blood. The rearrangement uses TRBV9 and TRBJ1-2; D gene unclear. For the CDR3, the DNA is TGTGCCAGCAGCGTAGGGGCCGGTGGCTACACCTTC. Its translation: CASSVGAGGYTF.